This is a list of T cell receptor beta chains from one sample in a study of blood T cell repertoires in COVID-19. Assay used: immunoSEQ multiplex PCR; TCRdb lists only in-frame clones, some missing. The profile shows roughly 250,000 clones, 88% of them singletons. Sequencing used PBMCs or T cells enriched from blood (not recorded which). The source is a middle-aged woman with acute COVID-19. Both conserved end residues are part of each CDR3. A D gene is named only where the DNA matches it firmly. Not all rows give a size; the values are once, few, many and, for expanded clones, a class.

j_gene: TRBJ1-2
v_gene: TRBV21-1
abundance: .
d_gene: .
CDR3nt: TGTGCCAGCAGCAAAGATGCCAGGGGAAATGGGGGCTACACCTTC
CDR3aa: CASSKDARGNGGYTF

j_gene: TRBJ2-1
v_gene: TRBV24-1
abundance: few
d_gene: .
CDR3nt: TGTGCCACCAGTGATGTCGACAGGCCGTATGAGCAGTTCTTC
CDR3aa: CATSDVDRPYEQFF

j_gene: TRBJ1-5
v_gene: TRBV4-1
abundance: .
d_gene: .
CDR3nt: TGCGCCAGCAGATTGGGAGTCCTTAGCAATCAGCCCCAGCATTTT
CDR3aa: CASRLGVLSNQPQHF

j_gene: TRBJ2-2
v_gene: TRBV4-1
abundance: .
d_gene: TRBD2
CDR3nt: TGCGCCAGCAGCCAAGGGCCGGGAGGTGGGAACACCGGGGAGCTGTTTTTT
CDR3aa: CASSQGPGGGNTGELFF

j_gene: TRBJ1-4
v_gene: TRBV18
abundance: .
d_gene: TRBD1
CDR3nt: TGTGCCAGCTCACAGACAGGGGCCCAAAATGAAAAACTGTTTTTT
CDR3aa: CASSQTGAQNEKLFF

j_gene: TRBJ2-1
v_gene: TRBV7-2
abundance: .
d_gene: TRBD2
CDR3nt: TGTGCCAGCAGCGTAAGTAGCGGGAGCTACAATGAGCAGTTCTTC
CDR3aa: CASSVSSGSYNEQFF

j_gene: TRBJ2-5
v_gene: TRBV11-3
abundance: .
d_gene: .
CDR3nt: TGTGCCAGCAGCACGAACGGGGAGACCCAGTACTTC
CDR3aa: CASSTNGETQYF

j_gene: TRBJ1-2
v_gene: TRBV7-2
abundance: once
d_gene: TRBD1
CDR3nt: TGTGCCAGCAGCTTAGCGGGACAGGGTATATGGGGCTACACCTTC
CDR3aa: CASSLAGQGIWGYTF

j_gene: TRBJ2-2
v_gene: TRBV2
abundance: once
d_gene: TRBD1
CDR3nt: TGTGCCAGCGAACCCCCGGGACAGCAAAACACCGGGGAGCTGTTTTTT
CDR3aa: CASEPPGQQNTGELFF

j_gene: TRBJ1-2
v_gene: TRBV5-6
abundance: .
d_gene: .
CDR3nt: TGTGCCAGCAGTCTCCCAGTCCTCTATGGCTACACCTTC
CDR3aa: CASSLPVLYGYTF

j_gene: TRBJ2-1
v_gene: TRBV21-1
abundance: .
d_gene: .
CDR3nt: TGTGCCAGCAGCGAAGGTCTAGCGGGACGATACAATGAGCAGTTCTTC
CDR3aa: CASSEGLAGRYNEQFF

j_gene: TRBJ2-5
v_gene: TRBV19
abundance: once
d_gene: TRBD1
CDR3nt: TGTGCCAGTAGATGGACAGGGCAGGAAGAGACCCAGTACTTC
CDR3aa: CASRWTGQEETQYF

j_gene: TRBJ2-6
v_gene: TRBV19
abundance: .
d_gene: .
CDR3nt: TGTGCCAGTAGTCCGACGACGGGACATGCCAACGTCCTGACTTTC
CDR3aa: CASSPTTGHANVLTF

j_gene: TRBJ2-1
v_gene: TRBV24-1
abundance: .
d_gene: .
CDR3nt: TGTGCCACCAGTGATAGCGGATACAATGAGCAGTTCTTC
CDR3aa: CATSDSGYNEQFF

j_gene: TRBJ1-1
v_gene: TRBV7-9
abundance: .
d_gene: .
CDR3nt: TGTGCCAGCAGCGTCCGACAGTATGAAGCTTTCTTT
CDR3aa: CASSVRQYEAFF

j_gene: TRBJ2-7
v_gene: TRBV5-6
abundance: .
d_gene: .
CDR3nt: TGTGCCAGCAGGCGGAGCTCCTACGAGCAGTACTTC
CDR3aa: CASRRSSYEQYF

j_gene: TRBJ1-4
v_gene: TRBV28
abundance: .
d_gene: .
CDR3nt: TGTGCCAGCTCCTCCGGAGCAACTAATGAAAAACTGTTTTTT
CDR3aa: CASSSGATNEKLFF

j_gene: TRBJ1-1
v_gene: TRBV7-6
abundance: .
d_gene: .
CDR3nt: TGTGCCAGCAGCTTAGGTGGTAGGGGGTCATGGAGCACTGAAGCTTTCTTT
CDR3aa: CASSLGGRGSWSTEAFF

j_gene: TRBJ1-1
v_gene: TRBV18
abundance: .
d_gene: .
CDR3nt: TGTGCCAGCTCACCTGCTGACGGGGGCGGGGGCACTGAAGCTTTCTTT
CDR3aa: CASSPADGGGGTEAFF

j_gene: TRBJ2-1
v_gene: TRBV18
abundance: .
d_gene: .
CDR3nt: TGTGCCAGCTCACCCTCCCCTTCCTCCTACAATGAGCAGTTCTTC
CDR3aa: CASSPSPSSYNEQFF

j_gene: TRBJ1-1
v_gene: TRBV28
abundance: once
d_gene: .
CDR3nt: TGTGCCAGCGCATCGGGACTTGAAGCTTTCTTT
CDR3aa: CASASGLEAFF

j_gene: TRBJ1-4
v_gene: TRBV30
abundance: .
d_gene: .
CDR3nt: TGTGCCTGGGGGCAAGAAAAACTGTTTTTT
CDR3aa: CAWGQEKLFF

j_gene: TRBJ1-2
v_gene: TRBV4-1
abundance: .
d_gene: TRBD1
CDR3nt: TGCGCCAGCAGCGCACCGGGACAGACTCACTATGGCTACACCTTC
CDR3aa: CASSAPGQTHYGYTF

j_gene: TRBJ1-1
v_gene: TRBV11-2
abundance: .
d_gene: .
CDR3nt: TGTGCCAGCAGCTTGACAGCCGACTCTGAAGCTTTCTTT
CDR3aa: CASSLTADSEAFF

j_gene: TRBJ2-3
v_gene: TRBV9
abundance: .
d_gene: .
CDR3nt: TGTGCCAGCAGCGTAGTGGCGGGACCCGATACGCAGTATTTT
CDR3aa: CASSVVAGPDTQYF

j_gene: TRBJ1-1
v_gene: TRBV7-2
abundance: once
d_gene: .
CDR3nt: TGTGCCAGCAGCTTAACCGGGGACACTGAAGCTTTCTTT
CDR3aa: CASSLTGDTEAFF

j_gene: TRBJ1-6
v_gene: TRBV19
abundance: .
d_gene: .
CDR3nt: TGTGCCAGTAGTATCGCGCAGGGTGACTCACCCCTCCACTTT
CDR3aa: CASSIAQGDSPLHF

j_gene: TRBJ1-1
v_gene: TRBV11-2
abundance: once
d_gene: .
CDR3nt: TGTGCCAGCAGATTCGGGTCCGGGAGTATCACTGAAGCTTTCTTT
CDR3aa: CASRFGSGSITEAFF

j_gene: TRBJ1-4
v_gene: TRBV28
abundance: .
d_gene: TRBD1
CDR3nt: TGTGCCAGCAGTTTAACAGCGACAGGGCTTGAAAAACTGTTTTTT
CDR3aa: CASSLTATGLEKLFF

j_gene: TRBJ1-5
v_gene: TRBV19
abundance: .
d_gene: TRBD1
CDR3nt: TGTGCCAGTCTGGACAGGGGTAGCAATCAGCCCCAGCATTTT
CDR3aa: CASLDRGSNQPQHF

j_gene: TRBJ2-1
v_gene: TRBV9
abundance: once
d_gene: .
CDR3nt: TGTGCCAGCAGCGCAGGCCGTTTTGAGCAGTTCTTC
CDR3aa: CASSAGRFEQFF

j_gene: TRBJ2-1
v_gene: TRBV9
abundance: .
d_gene: TRBD2
CDR3nt: TGTGCCAGCAGCGTAGTTGTTAGCGGGAGTAATGAGCAGTTCTTC
CDR3aa: CASSVVVSGSNEQFF

j_gene: TRBJ1-4
v_gene: TRBV28
abundance: .
d_gene: .
CDR3nt: TGTGCCAGCAGTTTACCCCCGCGGCGATTAAATGAAAAACTGTTTTTT
CDR3aa: CASSLPPRRLNEKLFF

j_gene: TRBJ1-1
v_gene: TRBV7-8
abundance: .
d_gene: TRBD1
CDR3nt: TGTGCCAGCAGCCGACAGGGAGAAGCTTTCTTT
CDR3aa: CASSRQGEAFF

j_gene: TRBJ2-4
v_gene: TRBV9
abundance: .
d_gene: TRBD1
CDR3nt: TGTGCCAGCAGTAAAGGACAGGGGAATTTCATTCAGTACTTC
CDR3aa: CASSKGQGNFIQYF

j_gene: TRBJ2-3
v_gene: TRBV14
abundance: .
d_gene: .
CDR3nt: TGTGCCAGCAGCCAAGCGGGAGCAGATACGCAGTATTTT
CDR3aa: CASSQAGADTQYF

j_gene: TRBJ2-3
v_gene: TRBV24-1
abundance: .
d_gene: .
CDR3nt: TGTGCCACCAGTGAGACCCCCTGGCAGGGCAGAGTGACAGATACGCAGTATTTT
CDR3aa: CATSETPWQGRVTDTQYF